The 15 T cell receptor beta chains given below trace back to one sample, sequenced in a study of shared clonotypes between healthy human individuals. The protocol was immunoSEQ multiplex PCR, while the TCRdb copy is restricted to in-frame clones and leaves out a portion. Of more than 1 million clones in the sample, about 80% were seen once. What was sequenced was memory CD4+ T cells from PBMCs. Indicated subset: CD45RA-negative fraction. The receptors were gathered from a young man in good health. Some clones in this sample may be carry-over from other donors' samples.

The V and J genes are TRBV28 and TRBJ1-2, with TRBD1 matching over 10 bases. The germline gives CDR1 MDHEN, CDR2 SYDVKM. V lost 6 bases and J lost 4; bases outside the gene matches: 11. CDR3 length: 16 amino acids. The CDR3 DNA reads as TGTGCCAGCAGATCGACCGGGACAGGGGATGGCTATGGCTACACCTTC. This translates into CASRSTGTGDGYGYTF.

The chain has TRBV19 and TRBJ2-1, with 11 bases aligning to TRBD1. The CDR3 is 14 residues long. V lost 7 bases to trimming and J lost 7 bases; unmatched junction nucleotides: 6. CDR1 is LNHDA, CDR2 SQIVND, per germline (reference sequence). The CDR3 nucleotides read TGTGCCAGTACCCAAGGACAGGGGGCAAATGAGCAGTTCTTC. It specifies CASTQGQGANEQFF.

This chain uses TRBV27 with TRBJ2-5, with D possibly being TRBD2 (6 bases). CDR1 is MNHEY, CDR2 SMNVEV, per germline (reference sequence). V was cut by 2 bases and J by 4 bases, with 20 bases left in between. The CDR3 totals 17 residues. CDR3 in amino acids: CASSLVWQGAGRETQYF. The CDR3 DNA sequence: TGTGCCAGCAGTTTAGTTTGGCAGGGCGCCGGGAGAGAGACCCAGTACTTC.

A single count supports this clone. The CDR3 region has the DNA TGTGCCAGTAGTCGAACCGGGACGGCCTATGGCTACACCTTC. As protein: CASSRTGTAYGYTF. The rearrangement uses TRBV19 and TRBJ1-2; tentative D call: TRBD1 (5 bases). This CDR3 comprises 14 residues. V lost 5 bases and J lost 4, with 14 bases in between. Germline V gives CDR1 LNHDA, CDR2 SQIVND (reference sequence).

V is TRBV5-1 and J is TRBJ2-5; 7 bases agree with TRBD2. The J call could be wrong; TRBJ2-7 is a better fit for the DNA end. Looked up from germline, CDR1 is SGHRS and CDR2 is YFSETQ. The CDR3 sequence is 15 residues long. The CDR3 DNA reads TGCGCCAGCAGCCCATCGGGACTACGATCCTACGAGCAGTACTTC. It is translated as CASSPSGLRSYEQYF.

This clone showed up just a few times. The rearrangement joins TRBV2 to TRBJ2-2; 7 bases map to TRBD2. The V and J ends lost 2 bases and 7 bases, in that order; junction bases with no gene match: 4. Germline V gives CDR1 SNHLY, CDR2 FYNNEI. This CDR3 has 14 amino acids. The chain's CDR3 is CASSENGGIGELFF. The DNA of the CDR3 is TGTGCCAGCAGTGAAAACGGGGGGATCGGGGAGCTGTTTTTT.

This clone has just a few counts. V gene TRBV7-9 combines with J gene TRBJ2-7; no clear D gene. Germline V lookup: CDR1 SEHNR, CDR2 FQNEAQ (reference sequence). V was clipped by 4 bases and J by 3 bases, with 16 bases between them. CDR3 length: 15 amino acids. Here the CDR3 DNA reads TGTGCCAGCAGCTCCTCATACATGGGCAGCTACGAGCAGTACTTC. Residues: CASSSSYMGSYEQYF.

The genes are TRBV5-1 and TRBJ2-5; 8 nucleotides align to TRBD2. V shed 0 bases and J 4 bases; nucleotides not matched to a gene: 2. CDR1 and CDR2 from the germline V gene are SGHRS and YFSETQ. There are 14 residues in the CDR3. For the CDR3, the DNA is TGCGCCAGCAGCTTGGCCCTAGCGGGAGAGACCCAGTACTTC. Translating it yields CASSLALAGETQYF.

This sequence joins TRBV5-1 and TRBJ1-3; 9 bases are shared with TRBD1. Trimming took 2 bases from V and 2 from J; bases not matched to a gene: 5. Germline CDR1 SGHRS, CDR2 YFSETQ. The CDR3 spans 16 residues. CDR3 coding DNA: TGCGCCAGCAGCTTAAGGACAGGGGAGGCTGGAAACACCATATATTTT. It specifies CASSLRTGEAGNTIYF.

The rearrangement joins TRBV11-3 to TRBJ2-5, with 8 bases identical to TRBD1. After removal of 5 bases from V and 5 bases from J, the junction contained 7 bases not matched to a gene. This CDR3 is built from 14 residues. The germline CDR1 and CDR2 sequences are SGHNT and YENEEA. The CDR3 DNA is TGTGCCAGCAGCACGCGACAGGGGATGGAGACCCAGTACTTC. Translation: CASSTRQGMETQYF. The full variable domain, in which reference TRBV11-3 and TRBJ2-5 provide the parts outside the CDR3, is EAGVVQSPRYKIIEKKQPVAFWCNPISGHNTLYWYLQNLGQGPELLIRYENEEAVDDSQLPKDRFSAERLKGVDSTLKIQPAELGDSAVYLCASSTRQGMETQYFGPGTRLLVL.

The genes are TRBV5-4 and TRBJ2-5; TRBD1 is a possible D gene (6 bases). CDR3 size: 16 residues. Germline V gene sequence: CDR1 SGHNT, CDR2 YYREEE (reference sequence). V lost 0 bases and J lost 4, with 16 bases in between. The CDR3 DNA is TGTGCCAGCAGCTTGGGTGGGCAGGGGCGCGTAGAGACCCAGTACTTC. Translation: CASSLGGQGRVETQYF.

This clone was picked up one time. This chain joins TRBV21-1 and TRBJ2-2; the table's D gene call, TRBD1, was not cross checked with the DNA. TRBV21-1 is described as a pseudogene. This CDR3 region has 19 residues. The CDR3 DNA follows: TGTGCCAGCAGCAAAGCCCTTTATCAGGGGGCCACGAACACCGGGGAGCTGTTTTTT. Protein: CASSKALYQGATNTGELFF.

This chain links TRBV4-2 with TRBJ1-4; weak D call: TRBD1 (6 bases). Germline CDR1 reads LGHNA; CDR2 reads YNFKEQ. V lost 1 base and J 3 bases, leaving 15 bases between the germline ends. This CDR3 has 17 amino acids. The CDR3 loop reads CASSQGRGPWANEKLFF. CDR3 coding DNA: TGTGCCAGCAGCCAAGGCAGGGGACCTTGGGCTAATGAAAAACTGTTTTTT.

The chain is built from TRBV19 and TRBJ2-5, with TRBD2 matching 9 bases. The CDR3 extends over 14 amino acids. V shed 5 bases and J 3 bases; nucleotides not matched to a gene: 4. The germline V gene has CDR1 LNHDA and CDR2 SQIVND (reference sequence). CDR3 protein: CASSGVAGEETQYF. The DNA for the CDR3 is TGTGCCAGTAGTGGAGTAGCGGGAGAAGAGACCCAGTACTTC.

This clone was counted ten times or more. V usage is TRBV10-3 and J usage is TRBJ2-7; D may be TRBD2 (5 bases). V lost 10 bases and J lost 0, with 10 bases in between. The CDR3 extends over 12 amino acids. Germline V gene data show CDR1 as ENHRY and CDR2 as SYGVKD. The chain's CDR3 is CATSGSSYEQYF. The DNA for the CDR3 is TGTGCCACCAGCGGCTCCTCCTACGAGCAGTACTTC.